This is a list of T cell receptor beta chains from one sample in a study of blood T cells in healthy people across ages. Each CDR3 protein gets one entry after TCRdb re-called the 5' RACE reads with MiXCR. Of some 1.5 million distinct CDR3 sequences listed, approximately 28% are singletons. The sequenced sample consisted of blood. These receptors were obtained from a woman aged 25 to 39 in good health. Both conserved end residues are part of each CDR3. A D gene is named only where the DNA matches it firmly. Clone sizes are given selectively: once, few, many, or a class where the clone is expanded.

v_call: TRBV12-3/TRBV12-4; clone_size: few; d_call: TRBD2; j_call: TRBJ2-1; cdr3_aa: CATKGRGIYNEQFF; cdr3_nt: TGTGCCACCAAGGGGAGGGGTATATACAATGAGCAGTTCTTC
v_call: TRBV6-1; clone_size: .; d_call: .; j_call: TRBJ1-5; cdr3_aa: CASMAETFGNQPQHF; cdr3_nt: TGTGCCAGCATGGCAGAGACTTTTGGAAATCAGCCCCAGCATTTT
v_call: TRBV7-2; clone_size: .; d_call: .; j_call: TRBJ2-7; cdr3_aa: CAGSLGGLEYF; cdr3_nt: TGTGCCGGCAGCTTAGGAGGCCTGGAGTACTTC
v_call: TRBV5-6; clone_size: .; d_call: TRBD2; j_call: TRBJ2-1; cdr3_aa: CASSLGGTRKFF; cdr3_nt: TGTGCCAGCAGCTTGGGCGGGACTAGAAAGTTCTTC
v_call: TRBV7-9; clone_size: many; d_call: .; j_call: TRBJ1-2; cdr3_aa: CASSLITANYGYTF; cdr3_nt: TGTGCCAGCAGCTTAATTACAGCTAACTATGGCTACACCTTC
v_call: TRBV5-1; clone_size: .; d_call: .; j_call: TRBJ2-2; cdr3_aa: CASSLEQPNTGELFF; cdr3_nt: TGCGCCAGCAGCTTGGAACAGCCAAACACCGGGGAGCTGTTTTTT
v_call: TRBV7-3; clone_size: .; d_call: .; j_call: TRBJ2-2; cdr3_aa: CASSFPGEGGTGELFF; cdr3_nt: TGTGCCAGCAGCTTCCCCGGGGAAGGGGGCACCGGGGAGCTGTTTTTT
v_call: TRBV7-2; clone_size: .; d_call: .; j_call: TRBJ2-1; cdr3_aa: CASSLDSSGEQFF; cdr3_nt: TGTGCCAGCAGCCTGGACTCCTCGGGTGAGCAGTTCTTC
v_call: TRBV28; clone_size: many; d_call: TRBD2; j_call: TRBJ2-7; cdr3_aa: CASSPGLRANEQYF; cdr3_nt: TGTGCCAGCAGTCCGGGACTAAGGGCGAACGAGCAGTACTTC
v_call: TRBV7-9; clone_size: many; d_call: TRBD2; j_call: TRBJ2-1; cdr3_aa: CATSYAGGPGNEQFF; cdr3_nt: TGTGCCACCTCATACGCGGGAGGGCCGGGCAATGAGCAGTTCTTC
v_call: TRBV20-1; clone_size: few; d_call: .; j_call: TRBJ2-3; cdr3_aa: CSARDAATNTDTQYF; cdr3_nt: TGCAGTGCTAGAGATGCCGCTACCAACACAGATACGCAGTATTTT
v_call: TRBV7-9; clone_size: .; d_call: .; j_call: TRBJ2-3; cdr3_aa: CASSLRDQRSTDTQYF; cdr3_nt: TGTGCCAGCAGCCTCAGGGATCAGCGGAGCACAGATACGCAGTATTTT
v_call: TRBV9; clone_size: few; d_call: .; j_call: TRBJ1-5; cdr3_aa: CARTRERGSNQPQHF; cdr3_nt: TGTGCCAGGACCAGGGAAAGGGGTAGCAATCAGCCCCAGCATTTT
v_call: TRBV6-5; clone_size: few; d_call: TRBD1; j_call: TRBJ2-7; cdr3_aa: CASRDRQTYEQYF; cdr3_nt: TGTGCCAGCCGGGACAGGCAGACCTACGAGCAGTACTTC
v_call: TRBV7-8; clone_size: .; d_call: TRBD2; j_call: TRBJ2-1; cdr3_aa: CASLLSSSGRAYNEQFF; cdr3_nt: TGTGCCAGCCTACTCAGTTCTAGCGGGAGGGCCTACAATGAGCAGTTCTTC
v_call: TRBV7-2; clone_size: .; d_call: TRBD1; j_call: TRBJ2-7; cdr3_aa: CASSNRGLNSYEQYF; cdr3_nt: TGTGCCAGCAGTAACAGGGGGCTTAACTCCTACGAGCAGTACTTC
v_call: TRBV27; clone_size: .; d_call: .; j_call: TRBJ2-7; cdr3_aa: CASSLSLSNEQYF; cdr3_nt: TGTGCCAGCAGTTTATCACTATCCAACGAGCAGTACTTC
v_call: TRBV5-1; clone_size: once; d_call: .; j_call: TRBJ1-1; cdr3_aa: CASSRLAGDTEAFF; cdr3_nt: TGCGCCAGCAGTAGATTGGCGGGAGACACTGAAGCTTTCTTT
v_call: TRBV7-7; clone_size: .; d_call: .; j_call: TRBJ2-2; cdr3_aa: CASSSTRGNRAGELFF; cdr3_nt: TGTGCCAGCAGCTCTACAAGAGGGAATCGAGCCGGGGAGCTGTTTTTT
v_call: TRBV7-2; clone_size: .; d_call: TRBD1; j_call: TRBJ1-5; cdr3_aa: CASSLGTGGSQHF; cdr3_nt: TGTGCCAGCAGCTTAGGCACAGGGGGGTCCCAGCATTTT
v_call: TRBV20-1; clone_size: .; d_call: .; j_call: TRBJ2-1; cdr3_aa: CSAREGVPGNNEQFF; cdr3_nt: TGCAGTGCTAGAGAAGGGGTTCCGGGGAACAATGAGCAGTTCTTC
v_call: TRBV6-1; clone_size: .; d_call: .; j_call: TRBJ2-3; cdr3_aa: CASSEAGLGDTQYF; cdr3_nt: TGTGCCAGCAGTGAAGCTGGCTTGGGAGATACGCAGTATTTT
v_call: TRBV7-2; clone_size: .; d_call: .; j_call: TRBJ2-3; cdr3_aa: CASSLDPQTDTQYF; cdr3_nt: TGTGCCAGCAGCTTAGACCCACAGACAGATACGCAGTATTTT
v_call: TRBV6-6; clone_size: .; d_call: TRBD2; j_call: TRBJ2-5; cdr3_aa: CASRWEGSQETQYF; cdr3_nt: TGTGCCAGCAGGTGGGAGGGGAGCCAAGAGACCCAGTACTTC
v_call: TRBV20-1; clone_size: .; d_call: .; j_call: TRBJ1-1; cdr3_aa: CSARRGSGMNTEAFF; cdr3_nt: TGCAGTGCCAGGAGGGGTTCTGGGATGAACACTGAAGCTTTCTTT
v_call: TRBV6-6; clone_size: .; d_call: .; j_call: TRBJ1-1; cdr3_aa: CASRDSPGEAFF; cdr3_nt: TGTGCCAGCAGGGACTCCCCGGGCGAAGCTTTCTTT
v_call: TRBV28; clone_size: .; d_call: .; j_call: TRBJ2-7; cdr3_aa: CTSSFGLTYEQYF; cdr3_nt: TGTACCAGCAGTTTCGGACTAACCTATGAGCAGTACTTC
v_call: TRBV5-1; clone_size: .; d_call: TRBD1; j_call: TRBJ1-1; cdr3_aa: CASSPRGVDTEAFF; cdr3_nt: TGCGCCAGCAGCCCCAGGGGGGTGGACACTGAAGCTTTCTTT
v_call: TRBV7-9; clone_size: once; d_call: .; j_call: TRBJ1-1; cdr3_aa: CASSLFGQGGTEAFF; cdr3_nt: TGTGCCAGCAGCTTATTTGGGCAGGGTGGGACTGAAGCTTTCTTT
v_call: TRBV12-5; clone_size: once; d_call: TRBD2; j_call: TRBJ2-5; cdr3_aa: CARGRESETQYF; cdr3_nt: TGTGCTAGGGGGCGGGAGTCGGAGACCCAGTACTTC
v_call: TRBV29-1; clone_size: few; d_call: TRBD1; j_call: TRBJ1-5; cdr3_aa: CSVAGTVNQPQHF; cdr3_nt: TGCAGCGTTGCCGGGACAGTCAATCAGCCCCAGCATTTT
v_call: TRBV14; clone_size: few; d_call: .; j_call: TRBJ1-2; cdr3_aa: CASSQVETGYGYTF; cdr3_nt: TGTGCCAGCAGCCAAGTGGAAACAGGGTATGGCTACACCTTC
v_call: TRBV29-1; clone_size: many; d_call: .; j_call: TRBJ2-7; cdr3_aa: CSVELRDSYEQYF; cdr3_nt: TGCAGCGTTGAGCTCCGAGACTCCTACGAGCAGTACTTC
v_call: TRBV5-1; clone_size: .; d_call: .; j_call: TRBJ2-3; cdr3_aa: CASRAPGYTDAQYF; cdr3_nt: TGCGCCAGCAGGGCCCCTGGATACACAGATGCGCAGTATTTT
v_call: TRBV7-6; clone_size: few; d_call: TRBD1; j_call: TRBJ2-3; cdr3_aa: CASSLSTGGPDTQYF; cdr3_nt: TGTGCCAGCAGCTTAAGTACAGGGGGGCCAGATACGCAGTATTTT
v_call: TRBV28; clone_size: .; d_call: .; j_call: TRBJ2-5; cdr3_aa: CASRGTRIQETQYF; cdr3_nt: TGTGCCAGCAGAGGGACTCGAATCCAAGAGACCCAGTACTTC
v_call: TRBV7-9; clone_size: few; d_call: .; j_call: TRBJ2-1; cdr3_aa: CASSSIDGTIYNEQFF; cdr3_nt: TGTGCCAGCAGCTCAATTGATGGGACAATCTACAATGAGCAGTTCTTC
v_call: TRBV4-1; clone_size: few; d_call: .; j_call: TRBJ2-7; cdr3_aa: CASSQVSGYTYEQYF; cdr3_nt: TGCGCCAGCAGCCAAGTTTCGGGGTATACCTACGAGCAGTACTTC
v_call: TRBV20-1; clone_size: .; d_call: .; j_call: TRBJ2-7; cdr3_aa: CSARKTAPYEQYF; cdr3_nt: TGCAGTGCTAGGAAGACGGCCCCCTACGAGCAGTACTTC
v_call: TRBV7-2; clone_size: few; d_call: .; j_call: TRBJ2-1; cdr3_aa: CASSLRQGLNEQFF; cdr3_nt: TGTGCCAGCAGCTTAAGGCAGGGGCTGAATGAGCAGTTCTTC
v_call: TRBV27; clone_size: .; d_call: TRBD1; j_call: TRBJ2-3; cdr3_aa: CASSLSPQGVSTDTQYF; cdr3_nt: TGTGCCAGCAGTTTATCCCCACAGGGGGTTAGCACAGATACGCAGTATTTT
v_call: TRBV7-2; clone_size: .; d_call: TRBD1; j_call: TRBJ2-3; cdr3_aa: CASRFRGTITDTQYF; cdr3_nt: TGTGCCAGCAGGTTCAGGGGGACCATCACAGATACGCAGTATTTT
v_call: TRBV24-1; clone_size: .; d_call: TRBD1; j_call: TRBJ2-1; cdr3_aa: CATSKAGTGNSNDQFF; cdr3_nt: TGTGCCACCAGCAAAGCCGGGACAGGGAACTCCAATGATCAGTTCTTC
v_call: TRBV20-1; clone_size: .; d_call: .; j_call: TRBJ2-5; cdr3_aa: CSATSATEQYF; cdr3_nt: TGCAGTGCAACTTCAGCCACGGAGCAGTACTTC
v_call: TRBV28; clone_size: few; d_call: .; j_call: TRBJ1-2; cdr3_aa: CASSLDPLRGYTF; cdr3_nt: TGTGCCAGCAGTCTAGACCCCCTCCGGGGCTACACCTTC
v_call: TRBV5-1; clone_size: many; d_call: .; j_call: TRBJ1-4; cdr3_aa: CAIALQGIFEKLFF; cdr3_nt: TGCGCCATCGCCCTTCAGGGGATATTTGAAAAACTGTTTTTT
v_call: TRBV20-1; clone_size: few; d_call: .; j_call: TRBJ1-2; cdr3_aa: CSASNREGGYTF; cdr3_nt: TGCAGTGCTAGTAACAGGGAGGGTGGCTACACCTTC
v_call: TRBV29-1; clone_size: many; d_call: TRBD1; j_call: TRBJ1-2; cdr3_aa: CSVTRTGYGYTF; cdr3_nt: TGCAGCGTTACTCGGACAGGCTATGGCTACACCTTC
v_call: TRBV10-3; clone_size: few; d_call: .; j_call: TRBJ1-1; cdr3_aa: CAIRLQANTEAFF; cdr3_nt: TGTGCCATCAGACTACAGGCGAACACTGAAGCTTTCTTT
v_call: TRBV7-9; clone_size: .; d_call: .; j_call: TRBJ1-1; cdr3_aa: CASSLGEEGTEAFF; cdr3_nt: TGTGCCAGCAGCTTAGGGGAGGAGGGCACTGAAGCTTTCTTT
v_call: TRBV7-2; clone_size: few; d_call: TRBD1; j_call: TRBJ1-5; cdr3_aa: CASSFPGTGAPNQPQHF; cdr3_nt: TGTGCCAGCAGCTTTCCCGGGACAGGGGCTCCGAATCAGCCCCAGCATTTT
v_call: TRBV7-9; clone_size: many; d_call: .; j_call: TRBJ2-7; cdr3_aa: CASSLAVALGEQYF; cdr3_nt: TGTGCCAGCAGCTTAGCGGTGGCCCTGGGGGAGCAGTACTTC
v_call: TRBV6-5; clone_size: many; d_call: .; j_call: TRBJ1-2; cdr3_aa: CASREAGGYTF; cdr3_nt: TGTGCCAGCAGAGAGGCGGGGGGCTACACCTTC
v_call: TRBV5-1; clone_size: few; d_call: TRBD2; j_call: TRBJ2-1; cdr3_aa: CASSLERGGRNEQFF; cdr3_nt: TGCGCCAGCAGCTTGGAACGGGGGGGAAGGAATGAGCAGTTCTTC
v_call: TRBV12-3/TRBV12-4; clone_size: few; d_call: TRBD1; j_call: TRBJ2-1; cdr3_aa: CASSLGTGEYNEQFF; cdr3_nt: TGTGCCAGCAGTTTGGGGACAGGGGAATACAATGAGCAGTTCTTC
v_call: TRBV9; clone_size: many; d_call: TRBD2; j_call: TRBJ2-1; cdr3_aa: CASSAIARAGNEQFF; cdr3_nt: TGTGCCAGCAGCGCAATAGCGAGAGCGGGGAATGAGCAGTTCTTC
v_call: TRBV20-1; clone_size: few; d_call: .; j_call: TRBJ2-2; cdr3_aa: CSARPGAVTGELFF; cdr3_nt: TGCAGTGCTCGCCCGGGGGCTGTCACCGGGGAGCTGTTTTTT
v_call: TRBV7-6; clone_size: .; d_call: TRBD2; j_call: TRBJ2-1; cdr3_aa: CASSPPAGGSGEQFF; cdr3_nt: TGTGCCAGCAGCCCCCCAGCGGGGGGATCTGGTGAGCAGTTCTTC